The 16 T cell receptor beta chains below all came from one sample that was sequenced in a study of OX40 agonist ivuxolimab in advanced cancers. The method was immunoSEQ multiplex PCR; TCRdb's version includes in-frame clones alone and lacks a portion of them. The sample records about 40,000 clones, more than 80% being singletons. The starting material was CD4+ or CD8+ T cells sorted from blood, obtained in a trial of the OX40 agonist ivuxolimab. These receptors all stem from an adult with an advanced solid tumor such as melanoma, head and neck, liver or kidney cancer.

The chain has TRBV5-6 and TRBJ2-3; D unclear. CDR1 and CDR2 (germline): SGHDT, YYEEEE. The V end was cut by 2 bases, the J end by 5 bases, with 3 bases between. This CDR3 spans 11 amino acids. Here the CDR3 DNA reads TGTGCCAGCAGCTTTGGAGATACGCAGTATTTT. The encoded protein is CASSFGDTQYF.

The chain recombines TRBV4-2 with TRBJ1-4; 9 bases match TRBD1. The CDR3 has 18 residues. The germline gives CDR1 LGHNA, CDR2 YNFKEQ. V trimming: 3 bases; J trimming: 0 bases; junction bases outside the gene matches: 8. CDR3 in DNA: TGTGCCAGCAGCCATTCAACAGGGGGCGTTGCAACTAATGAAAAACTGTTTTTT. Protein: CASSHSTGGVATNEKLFF.

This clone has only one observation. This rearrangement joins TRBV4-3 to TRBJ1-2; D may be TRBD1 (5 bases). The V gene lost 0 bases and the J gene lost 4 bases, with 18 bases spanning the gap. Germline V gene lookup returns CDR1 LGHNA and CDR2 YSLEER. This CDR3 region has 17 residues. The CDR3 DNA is TGCGCCAGCAGCCAAGAATCCAAAGGTCAGGGTGGCTATGGCTACACCTTC. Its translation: CASSQESKGQGGYGYTF.

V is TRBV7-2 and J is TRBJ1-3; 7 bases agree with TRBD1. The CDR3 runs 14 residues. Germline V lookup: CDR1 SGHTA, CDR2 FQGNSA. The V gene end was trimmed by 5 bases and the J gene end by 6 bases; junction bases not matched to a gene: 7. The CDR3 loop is CASSHDREANTIYF. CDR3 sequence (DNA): TGTGCCAGCAGCCACGACAGGGAAGCAAACACCATATATTTT.

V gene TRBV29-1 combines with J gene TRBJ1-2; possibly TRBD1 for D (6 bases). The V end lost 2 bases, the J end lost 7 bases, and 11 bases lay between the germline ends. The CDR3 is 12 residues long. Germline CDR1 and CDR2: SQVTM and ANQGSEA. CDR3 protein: CSVEWGGLGYTF. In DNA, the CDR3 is TGCAGCGTTGAATGGGGGGGGCTTGGCTACACCTTC.

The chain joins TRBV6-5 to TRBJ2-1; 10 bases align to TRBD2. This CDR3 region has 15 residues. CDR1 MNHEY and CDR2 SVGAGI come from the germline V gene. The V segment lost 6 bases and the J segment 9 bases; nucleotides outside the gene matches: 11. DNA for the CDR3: TGTGCCAGCAGACGCGCAGCGGGAGGGATTAGTGAGCAGTTCTTC. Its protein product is CASRRAAGGISEQFF.

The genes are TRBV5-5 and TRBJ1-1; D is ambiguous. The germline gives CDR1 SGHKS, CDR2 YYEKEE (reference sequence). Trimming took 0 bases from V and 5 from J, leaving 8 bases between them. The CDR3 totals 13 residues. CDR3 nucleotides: TGTGCCAGCAGCTTGGGCAGCAGAACTGAAGCTTTCTTT. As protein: CASSLGSRTEAFF.

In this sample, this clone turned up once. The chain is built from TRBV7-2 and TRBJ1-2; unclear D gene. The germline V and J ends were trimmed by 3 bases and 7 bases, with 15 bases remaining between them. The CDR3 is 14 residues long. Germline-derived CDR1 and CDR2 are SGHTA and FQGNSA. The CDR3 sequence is CASSFSQSNIGYTF. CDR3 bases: TGTGCCAGCAGCTTTTCCCAGAGCAATATTGGCTACACCTTC.

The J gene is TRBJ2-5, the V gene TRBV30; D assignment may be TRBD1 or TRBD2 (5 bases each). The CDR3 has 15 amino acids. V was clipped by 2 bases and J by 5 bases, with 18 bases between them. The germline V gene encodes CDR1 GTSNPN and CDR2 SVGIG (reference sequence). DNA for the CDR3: TGTGCCTGGAGTCCACAGGACGCGGGTCGGGAGACCCAGTACTTC. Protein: CAWSPQDAGRETQYF.

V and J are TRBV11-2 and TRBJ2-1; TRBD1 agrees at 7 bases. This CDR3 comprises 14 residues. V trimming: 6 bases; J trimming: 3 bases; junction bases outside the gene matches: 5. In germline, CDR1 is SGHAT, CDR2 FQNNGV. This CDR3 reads CASSQTGFYNEQFF. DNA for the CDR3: TGTGCCAGCAGTCAGACAGGGTTCTACAATGAGCAGTTCTTC.

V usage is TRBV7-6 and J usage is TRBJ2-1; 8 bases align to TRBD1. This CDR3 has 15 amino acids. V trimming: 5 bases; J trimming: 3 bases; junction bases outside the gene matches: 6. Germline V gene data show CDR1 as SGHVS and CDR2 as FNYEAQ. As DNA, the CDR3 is TGTGCCAGCAGCGTCCAGGGGGCTGTCTACAATGAGCAGTTCTTC. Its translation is CASSVQGAVYNEQFF. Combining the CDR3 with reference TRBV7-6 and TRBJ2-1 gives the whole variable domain GAGVSQSPRYKVTKRGQDVALRCDPISGHVSLYWYRQALGQGPEFLTYFNYEAQQDKSGLPNDRFSAERPEGSISTLTIQRTEQRDSAMYRCASSVQGAVYNEQFFGPGTRLTVL.

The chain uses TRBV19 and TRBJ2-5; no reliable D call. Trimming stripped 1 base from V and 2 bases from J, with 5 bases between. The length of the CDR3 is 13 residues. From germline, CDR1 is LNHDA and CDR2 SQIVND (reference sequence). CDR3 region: CASSIAPQETQYF. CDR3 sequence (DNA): TGTGCCAGTAGTATAGCCCCTCAAGAGACCCAGTACTTC.

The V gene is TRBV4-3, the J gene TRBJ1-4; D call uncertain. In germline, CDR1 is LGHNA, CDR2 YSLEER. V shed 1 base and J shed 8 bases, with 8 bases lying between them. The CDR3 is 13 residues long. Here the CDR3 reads CASSQVPQEKLFF. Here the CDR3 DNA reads TGCGCCAGCAGCCAAGTTCCTCAGGAAAAACTGTTTTTT.

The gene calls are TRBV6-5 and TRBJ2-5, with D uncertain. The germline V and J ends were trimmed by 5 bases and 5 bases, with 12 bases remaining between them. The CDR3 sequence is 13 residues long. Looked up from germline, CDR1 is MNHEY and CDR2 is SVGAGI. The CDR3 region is CASSKDDTETQYF. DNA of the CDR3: TGTGCCAGCAGTAAAGATGATACTGAGACCCAGTACTTC.

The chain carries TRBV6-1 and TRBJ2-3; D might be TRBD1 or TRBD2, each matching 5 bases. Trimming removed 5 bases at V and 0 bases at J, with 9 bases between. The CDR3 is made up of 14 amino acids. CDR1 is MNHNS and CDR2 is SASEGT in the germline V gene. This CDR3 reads CASSIRDSTDTQYF. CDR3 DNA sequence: TGTGCCAGCAGTATCCGGGACAGCACAGATACGCAGTATTTT.

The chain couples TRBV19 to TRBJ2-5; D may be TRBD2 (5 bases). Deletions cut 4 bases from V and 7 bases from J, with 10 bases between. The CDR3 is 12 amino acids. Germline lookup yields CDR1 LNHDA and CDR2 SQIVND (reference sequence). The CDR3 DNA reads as TGTGCCAGTAGTAGGGGAGTAGGGACCCAGTACTTC. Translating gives CASSRGVGTQYF.